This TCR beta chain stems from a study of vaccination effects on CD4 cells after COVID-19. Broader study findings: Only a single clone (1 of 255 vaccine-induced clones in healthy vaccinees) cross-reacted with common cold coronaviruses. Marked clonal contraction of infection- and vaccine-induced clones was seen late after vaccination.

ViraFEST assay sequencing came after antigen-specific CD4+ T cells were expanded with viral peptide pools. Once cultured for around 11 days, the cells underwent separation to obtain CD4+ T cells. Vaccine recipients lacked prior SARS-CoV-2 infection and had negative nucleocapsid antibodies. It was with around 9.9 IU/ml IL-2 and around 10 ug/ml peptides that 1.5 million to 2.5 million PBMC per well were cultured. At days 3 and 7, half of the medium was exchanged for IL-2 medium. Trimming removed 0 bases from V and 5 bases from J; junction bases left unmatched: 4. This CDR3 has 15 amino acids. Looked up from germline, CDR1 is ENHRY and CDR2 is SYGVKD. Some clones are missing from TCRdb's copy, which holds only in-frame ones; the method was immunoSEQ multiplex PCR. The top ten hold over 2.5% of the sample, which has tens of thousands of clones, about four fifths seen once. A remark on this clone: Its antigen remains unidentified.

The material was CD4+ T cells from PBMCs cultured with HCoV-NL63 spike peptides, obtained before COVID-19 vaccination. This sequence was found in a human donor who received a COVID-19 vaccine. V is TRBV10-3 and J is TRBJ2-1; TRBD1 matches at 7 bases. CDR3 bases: TGTGCCATCAGTGAGTCCGGACAGGCTAACAATGAGCAGTTCTTC. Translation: CAISESGQANNEQFF.